This T cell receptor delta chain was sequenced in a study of gamma-delta T cells after stem cell transplantation (dated by TCRdb to about 2016). Preparation of the library involved RT-PCR. The run used an Illumina MiSeq. After TCRdb called clones again from the public reads with CATT, rows with identical DNA were merged. The sample has approximately 5,000 delta-chain clones on record, roughly 2% of them singletons. The ten largest clones take up approximately 20% of the sample. A remark on this clone: What antigen it recognizes has not been identified. The amino acid sequence in TCRdb belongs to a much larger clone and departs from this DNA's translation at residue 8, likely a sequencing read error; the sequence shown is translated from the DNA.

Looking up the germline V gene yields CDR1 GEAIGNYY and CDR2 EKD. Taken from cysteine to phenylalanine, the CDR3 has 16 residues. This entry keeps only the CDR3 DNA: 48 bases, framed from base 1. Clipping removes 3 bases from V and 3 bases from J, with 11 as the unmatched junction base count. The clonotype comes from a human donor. It is not recorded whose cells these are; they may come from a transplant donor. Here the chain combines TRDV2 and TRDJ1, with 8 bases matching TRDD3. Sequenced: gamma-delta T cells. In nucleotide form, the sequence is TGTGCCTGTGACGCATTAACTGTGGGATACGCCGATAAACTCATCTTT. Its translation reads: CACDALTVGYADKLIF.